This T cell receptor beta chain stems from a study of T cell responses to AZD1222 COVID-19 vaccine. V was pared by 5 bases and J by 6 bases, with 12 bases of the junction left unmatched. The germline V gene has CDR1 SGHTA and CDR2 FQGNSA. The CDR3 is 16 residues long. Here immunoSEQ multiplex PCR was the method, and the copy in TCRdb shows in-frame clones only, minus some. The sample shows 90,000 to 95,000 clones, approximately 90% of them seen only once. Worth noting for this clone: Its antigen is still unknown.

Findings and limits, study-wide: Reportedly, nearly half of unique spike TCRs recognized epitopes outside B.1.351/B.1.1.7 mutations.

This sequence was found in an adult in good health. This chain links TRBV7-2 with TRBJ2-1; 8 bases match TRBD2. This specimen was peripheral blood, taken on day 0 of AZD1222 vaccination. CDR3 DNA sequence: TGTGCCAGCAGCCTACGCGGGACTAGTATGTTCAATGAGCAGTTCTTC. This encodes CASSLRGTSMFNEQFF.